The 16 T cell receptor beta chains listed next were all sequenced from one sample in a study of T cell changes during pregnancy in multiple sclerosis. Method: immunoSEQ multiplex PCR; TCRdb's copy keeps in-frame clones and lacks some. The sample lists about 92,000 clones, 90% to 95% seen once, with about 4.5% in the top ten. This specimen consisted of peripheral blood, obtained in the first trimester of pregnancy. These receptors were obtained from a female donor with multiple sclerosis, enrolled in a pregnancy study.

The chain links TRBV5-4 to TRBJ1-2; TRBD1 might be the D (5 bases). Trimming stripped 4 bases from V and 4 bases from J, with 8 bases between. This CDR3 contains 12 residues. Germline CDR1 and CDR2: SGHNT and YYREEE (reference sequence). CDR3 in DNA: TGTGCCAGCAGCGGCGACAGCTATGGCTACACCTTC. The encoded protein is CASSGDSYGYTF. The variable domain in full, with the rest retrieved from reference TRBV5-4 and TRBJ1-2, is ETGVTQSPTHLIKTRGQQVTLRCSSQSGHNTVSWYQQALGQGPQFIFQYYREEENGRGNFPPRFSGLQFPNYSSELNVNALELDDSALYLCASSGDSYGYTFGSGTRLTVV.

The chain links TRBV4-2 to TRBJ2-2; no clear D gene. V lost 2 bases and J lost 0, with 10 bases in between. CDR3 size: 16 residues. Germline V CDR1 and CDR2: LGHNA, YNFKEQ. CDR3 coding DNA: TGTGCCAGCAGCCAAAACCAGGTGACGAACACCGGGGAGCTGTTTTTT. This codes for CASSQNQVTNTGELFF.

The rearrangement uses TRBV9 and TRBJ1-2; tentatively, D is TRBD1 (6 bases). The V and J ends lost 5 bases and 13 bases respectively, with 21 bases between them. Germline values: CDR1 SGDLS, CDR2 YYNGEE. The CDR3 is 13 amino acids. CDR3 sequence (DNA): TGTGCCAGCAGTAGATCCGGGACAACGAAGTTCACCTTC. Translated: CASSRSGTTKFTF.

The chain joins TRBV2 to TRBJ2-1; 8 nucleotides agree with TRBD1. Trimming removed 8 bases from V and 4 bases from J; junction bases left unmatched: 7. This CDR3 has 14 residues. Germline V gene lookup returns CDR1 SNHLY and CDR2 FYNNEI. As DNA, the CDR3 is TGTGCCAGCGCCGGGACAGGCCGTTACAATGAGCAGTTCTTC. Translating it yields CASAGTGRYNEQFF.

V and J are TRBV7-8 and TRBJ2-4; no reliable D call. The CDR3 runs to 15 residues. CDR1 is SGHVS, CDR2 FQNEAQ, per germline. Deletions cut 5 bases from V and 1 base from J, with 12 bases between. The CDR3 reads CASSEPYGAKNIQYF. CDR3 nucleotides: TGTGCCAGCAGCGAACCATACGGGGCCAAAAACATTCAGTACTTC. Together with reference TRBV7-8 and TRBJ2-4, the CDR3 gives the full variable domain: GAGVSQSPRYKVAKRGQDVALRCDPISGHVSLFWYQQALGQGPEFLTYFQNEAQLDKSGLPSDRFFAERPEGSVSTLKIQRTQQEDSAVYLCASSEPYGAKNIQYFGAGTRLSVL.

V is TRBV4-1 and J is TRBJ2-1; TRBD1 aligns across 8 bases. CDR1 MGHRA and CDR2 YSYEKL come from the germline V gene. CDR3 length equals 17 residues. The V gene end was trimmed by 3 bases and the J gene end by 4 bases; junction bases not matched to a gene: 11. DNA of the CDR3: TGCGCCAGCAGCCATCCCCCGGACAGGGCAGTTTACAATGAGCAGTTCTTC. Its protein product is CASSHPPDRAVYNEQFF.

The rearrangement uses TRBV6-5 and TRBJ2-7; TRBD1 aligns across 7 bases. Germline-derived CDR1 and CDR2 are MNHEY and SVGAGI. The CDR3 is 16 residues long. Trimming cost V 0 bases and J 7 bases; bases outside gene matches: 12. The CDR3 DNA sequence: TGTGCCAGCAGTTACTCCGAAGGGGGCAGAGCTTTAGAGCAGTACTTC. This encodes CASSYSEGGRALEQYF.

The CDR3 region has the DNA TGTGCCAGCAGCCGGCAGACAGTTAACTATGGCTACACCTTC. Amino acid sequence: CASSRQTVNYGYTF. The J gene is TRBJ1-2, the V gene TRBV7-9; maybe TRBD1 (5 bases). V was shortened by 5 bases and J by 1 base, with 11 bases between the two germline ends. CDR1 SEHNR and CDR2 FQNEAQ come from the germline V gene (reference sequence). This CDR3 spans 14 amino acids.

The genes are TRBV4-2 and TRBJ2-1; 8 bases map to TRBD2. Germline V gene lookup returns CDR1 LGHNA and CDR2 YNFKEQ. After removal of 1 base from V and 0 bases from J, the junction contained 5 bases not matched to a gene. This CDR3 is built from 17 residues. The CDR3 nucleotides are TGTGCCAGCAGCCAAGTTTCGGGGGGGAGCTCCTACAATGAGCAGTTCTTC. It codes for CASSQVSGGSSYNEQFF.

The J gene is TRBJ2-7, the V gene TRBV19; the match to TRBD1 covers 7 bases. The V gene's germline CDR1 is LNHDA and CDR2 SQIVND (reference sequence). The trim removed 5 bases at V and 4 bases at J, leaving 8 bases unmatched. This CDR3 comprises 14 residues. CDR3 residues: CASSVGTERYEQYF. CDR3 sequence (DNA): TGTGCCAGTAGTGTCGGGACAGAGCGATACGAGCAGTACTTC.

The chain recombines TRBV7-9 with TRBJ2-7, with 10 bases fitting TRBD1. Trimming removed 8 bases from V and 0 bases from J; junction bases left unmatched: 1. The V gene's germline CDR1 is SEHNR and CDR2 FQNEAQ (reference sequence). This CDR3 is built from 13 residues. The CDR3 loop reads CASGTGASYEQYF. CDR3 DNA sequence: TGTGCCAGCGGGACAGGGGCCTCCTACGAGCAGTACTTC.

This clone occurred once. The V gene is TRBV9, the J gene TRBJ1-2; 8 bases line up with TRBD1. Germline CDR1 reads SGDLS; CDR2 reads YYNGEE. The CDR3 sequence is 15 residues long. The V segment lost 4 bases and the J segment 5 bases; nucleotides outside the gene matches: 10. The CDR3 coding sequence is TGTGCCAGCAGCCCCCCCTCGACAGGGGTTTATGGCTACACCTTC. Amino acids: CASSPPSTGVYGYTF.

The chain employs TRBV5-6 and TRBJ2-2; D gene uncertain. The V and J ends lost 0 bases and 7 bases respectively, with 7 bases between them. The CDR3 totals 13 residues. Germline assignment: CDR1 SGHDT and CDR2 YYEEEE. The CDR3 nucleotides are TGTGCCAGCAGCTTGGGAGGAATCGGGGAGCTGTTTTTT. Encoded protein: CASSLGGIGELFF. The full variable domain, its missing parts supplied by reference TRBV5-6 and TRBJ2-2, is DAGVTQSPTHLIKTRGQQVTLRCSPKSGHDTVSWYQQALGQGPQFIFQYYEEEERQRGNFPDRFSGHQFPNYSSELNVNALLLGDSALYLCASSLGGIGELFFGEGSRLTVL.

The V call is TRBV13, the J call TRBJ2-2, with D perhaps TRBD1 (6 bases). The CDR3 contains 15 residues. V was clipped by 0 bases and J by 1 base, with 6 bases between them. CDR1 and CDR2 from the germline V gene are PRHDT and FYEKMQ (reference sequence). The DNA of the CDR3 is TGTGCCAGCAGCTTAGGAGGGGGGAACACCGGGGAGCTGTTTTTT. Translation: CASSLGGGNTGELFF.

The chain combines TRBV19 with TRBJ2-3, with D uncertain. CDR1 LNHDA and CDR2 SQIVND come from the germline V gene (reference sequence). The CDR3 runs to 12 residues. Trimming took off 5 bases at V and 3 bases at J, with 6 bases between the two ends. The CDR3 nucleotides are TGTGCCAGTAGTCCCCAGACAGATACGCAGTATTTT. Protein product: CASSPQTDTQYF. Together with reference TRBV19 and TRBJ2-3, the CDR3 gives the full variable domain: DGGITQSPKYLFRKEGQNVTLSCEQNLNHDAMYWYRQDPGQGLRLIYYSQIVNDFQKGDIAEGYSVSREKKESFPLTVTSAQKNPTAFYLCASSPQTDTQYFGPGTRLTVL.

In its sample, this clone was seen once. The chain is built from TRBV27 and TRBJ1-1; D may be TRBD1 (5 bases). The CDR3 is 13 residues long. The germline gives CDR1 MNHEY, CDR2 SMNVEV (reference sequence). V shed 8 bases and J shed 5 bases, with 15 bases lying between them. CDR3 DNA sequence: TGTGCCAGCCGCCGGGGGATGCAGACTGAAGCTTTCTTT. Protein product: CASRRGMQTEAFF.